This TCR beta chain was found in a study of CD8 T cells in ankylosing spondylitis. Overall study findings and caveats: A TCR beta motif made of several highly homologous variants seemed typical of ankylosing spondylitis blood.

J lost 0 bases, V lost 6 bases, and 3 bases had no gene match. The CDR3 loop spans 14 amino acids. Germline V gives CDR1 MNHEY, CDR2 SMNVEV (reference sequence). TCRdb itself ran the 5' RACE reads through MiXCR, one entry per CDR3 protein. The repertoire holds about 220,000 distinct CDR3 sequences, with around 18% as singletons. As to this clonotype: The antigen remains unidentified.

This chain joins TRBV27 and TRBJ2-7; 9 bases line up with TRBD2. The specimen sequenced was blood, either unsorted or a sorted T cell fraction (not recorded which). The source is a male donor with ankylosing spondylitis. The chain's CDR3 is CASSLGLASYEQYF. CDR3 DNA sequence: TGTGCCAGCAGCCTGGGACTAGCCTCCTACGAGCAGTACTTC.